This paragraph covers one TCR beta chain sequence. The germline gives CDR1 SGDLS, CDR2 YYNGEE. CDR3 length equals 13 residues. Trimming stripped 0 bases from V and 6 bases from J, with 10 bases between. The sample belongs to a study of shared clonotypes between healthy human individuals. Clones were read by immunoSEQ multiplex PCR, and TCRdb kept only the in-frame ones, dropping some. The sample has over 2 million clones; roughly 94% are singletons. Sample: naive CD4+ T cells sorted from blood. Subset here: CD45RA+ positively selected. This clonotype was obtained from a man aged 18 to 30 in good health. The chain couples TRBV9 to TRBJ2-7; TRBD2 might be the D (5 bases). The CDR3 here is CASSVAPGSEQYF. The DNA for the CDR3 is TGTGCCAGCAGCGTAGCTCCGGGGAGCGAGCAGTACTTC.